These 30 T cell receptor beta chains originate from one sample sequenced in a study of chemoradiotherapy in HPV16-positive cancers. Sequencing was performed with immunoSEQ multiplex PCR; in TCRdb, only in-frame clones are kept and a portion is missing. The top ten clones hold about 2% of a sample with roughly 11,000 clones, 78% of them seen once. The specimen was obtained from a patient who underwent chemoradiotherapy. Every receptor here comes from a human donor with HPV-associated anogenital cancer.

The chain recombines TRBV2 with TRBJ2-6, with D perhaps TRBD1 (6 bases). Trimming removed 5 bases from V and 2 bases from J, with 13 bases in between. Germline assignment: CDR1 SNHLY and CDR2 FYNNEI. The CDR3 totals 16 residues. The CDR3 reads CASSQLKGAGANVLTF. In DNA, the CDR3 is TGTGCCAGCAGTCAACTCAAGGGGGCTGGGGCCAACGTCCTGACTTTC.

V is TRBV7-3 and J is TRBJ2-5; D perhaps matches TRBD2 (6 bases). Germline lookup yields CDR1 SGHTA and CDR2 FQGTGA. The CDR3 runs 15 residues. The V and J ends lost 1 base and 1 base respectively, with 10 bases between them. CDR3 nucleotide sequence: TGTGCCAGCAGCTTAAAAGCGGGCATCCAAGAGACCCAGTACTTC. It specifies CASSLKAGIQETQYF.

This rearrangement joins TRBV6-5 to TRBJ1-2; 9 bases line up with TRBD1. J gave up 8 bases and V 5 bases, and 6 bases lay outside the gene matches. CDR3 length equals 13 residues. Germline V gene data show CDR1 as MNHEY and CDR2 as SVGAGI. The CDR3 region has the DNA TGTGCCAGCAGTATACAGGGGGCGCCCGGCTACACCTTC. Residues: CASSIQGAPGYTF.

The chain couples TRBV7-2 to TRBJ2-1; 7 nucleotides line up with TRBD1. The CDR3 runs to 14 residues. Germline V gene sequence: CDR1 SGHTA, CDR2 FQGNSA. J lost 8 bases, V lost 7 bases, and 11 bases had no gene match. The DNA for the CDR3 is TGTGCCAGCACTTTGACAGGGTTGTTTGATGAGCAGTTCTTC. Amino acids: CASTLTGLFDEQFF.

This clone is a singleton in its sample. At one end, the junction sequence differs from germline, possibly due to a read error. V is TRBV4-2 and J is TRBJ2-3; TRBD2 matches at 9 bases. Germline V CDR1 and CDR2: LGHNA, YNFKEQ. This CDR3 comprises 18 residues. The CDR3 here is CAGSQERSAGGRTDTQYF. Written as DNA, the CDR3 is TGTGCCGGCAGCCAAGAACGATCGGCGGGGGGGCGCACAGATACGCAGTATTTT.

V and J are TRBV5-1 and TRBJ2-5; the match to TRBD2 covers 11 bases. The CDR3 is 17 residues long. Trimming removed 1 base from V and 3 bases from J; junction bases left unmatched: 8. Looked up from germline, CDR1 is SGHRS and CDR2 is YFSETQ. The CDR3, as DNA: TGCGCCAGCAGCTTGTCTAGCGGGGGGCCCCTGGAAGAGACCCAGTACTTC. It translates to CASSLSSGGPLEETQYF.

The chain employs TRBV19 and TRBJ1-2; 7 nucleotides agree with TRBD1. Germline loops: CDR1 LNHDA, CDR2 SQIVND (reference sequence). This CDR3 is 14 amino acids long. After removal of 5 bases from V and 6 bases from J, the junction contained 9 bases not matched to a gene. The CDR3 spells CASSPRDRAHGYTF. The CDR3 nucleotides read TGTGCCAGTAGTCCCCGAGACAGGGCCCATGGCTACACCTTC.

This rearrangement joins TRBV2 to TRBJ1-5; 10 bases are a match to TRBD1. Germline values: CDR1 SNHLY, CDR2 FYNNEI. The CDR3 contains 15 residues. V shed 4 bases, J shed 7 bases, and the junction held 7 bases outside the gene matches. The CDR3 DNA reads TGTGCCAGCAGTGGACGACAGGGGGCTGGACAGCCCCAGCATTTT. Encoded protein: CASSGRQGAGQPQHF. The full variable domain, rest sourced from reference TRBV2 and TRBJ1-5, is EPEVTQTPSHQVTQMGQEVILRCVPISNHLYFYWYRQILGQKVEFLVSFYNNEISEKSEIFDDQFSVERPDGSNFTLKIRSTKLEDSAMYFCASSGRQGAGQPQHFGDGTRLSIL.

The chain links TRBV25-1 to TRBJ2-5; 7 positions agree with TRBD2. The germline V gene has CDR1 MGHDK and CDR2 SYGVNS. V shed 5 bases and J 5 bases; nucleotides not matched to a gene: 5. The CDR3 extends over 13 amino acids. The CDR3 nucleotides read TGTGCCAGCAGTTGGGGGGGGACGGAGACCCAGTACTTC. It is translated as CASSWGGTETQYF.

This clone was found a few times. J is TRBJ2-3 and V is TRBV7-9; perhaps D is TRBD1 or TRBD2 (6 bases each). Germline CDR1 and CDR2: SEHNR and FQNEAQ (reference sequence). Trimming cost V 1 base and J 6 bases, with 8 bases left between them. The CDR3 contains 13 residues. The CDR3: CASSLGGADTQYF. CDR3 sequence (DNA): TGTGCCAGCAGCTTAGGGGGGGCGGATACGCAGTATTTT.

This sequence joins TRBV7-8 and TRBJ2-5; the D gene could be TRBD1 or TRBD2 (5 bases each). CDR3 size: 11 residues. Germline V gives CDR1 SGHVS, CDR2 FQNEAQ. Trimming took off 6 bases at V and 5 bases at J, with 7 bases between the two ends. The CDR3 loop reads CASSWGETQYF. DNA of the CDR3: TGTGCCAGCAGTTGGGGGGAGACCCAGTACTTC. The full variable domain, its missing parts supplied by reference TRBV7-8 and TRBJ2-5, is GAGVSQSPRYKVAKRGQDVALRCDPISGHVSLFWYQQALGQGPEFLTYFQNEAQLDKSGLPSDRFFAERPEGSVSTLKIQRTQQEDSAVYLCASSWGETQYFGPGTRLLVL.

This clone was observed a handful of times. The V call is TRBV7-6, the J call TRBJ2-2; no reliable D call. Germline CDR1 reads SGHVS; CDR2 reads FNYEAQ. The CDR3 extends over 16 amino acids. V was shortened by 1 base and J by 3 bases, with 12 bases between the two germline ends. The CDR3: CASSLDGRQYTGELFF. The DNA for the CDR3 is TGTGCCAGCAGCTTAGACGGCAGACAATACACCGGGGAGCTGTTTTTT.

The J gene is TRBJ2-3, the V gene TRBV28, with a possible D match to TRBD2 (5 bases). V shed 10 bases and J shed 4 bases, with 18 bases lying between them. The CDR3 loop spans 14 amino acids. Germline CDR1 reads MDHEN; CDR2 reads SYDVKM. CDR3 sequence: CATFDGWGADTQYF. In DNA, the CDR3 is TGTGCCACATTCGACGGTTGGGGAGCAGATACGCAGTATTTT.

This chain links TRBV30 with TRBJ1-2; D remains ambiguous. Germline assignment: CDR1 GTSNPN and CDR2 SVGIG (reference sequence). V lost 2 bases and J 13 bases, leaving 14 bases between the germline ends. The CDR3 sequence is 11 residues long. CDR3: CAWSHAGRGTF. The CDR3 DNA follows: TGTGCCTGGAGTCACGCGGGCAGAGGCACCTTC.

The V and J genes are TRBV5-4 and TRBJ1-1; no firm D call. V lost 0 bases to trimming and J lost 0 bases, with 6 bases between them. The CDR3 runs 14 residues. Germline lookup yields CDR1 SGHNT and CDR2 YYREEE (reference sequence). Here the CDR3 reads CASSLGHLNTEAFF. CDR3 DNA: TGTGCCAGCAGCTTGGGCCATCTGAACACTGAAGCTTTCTTT.

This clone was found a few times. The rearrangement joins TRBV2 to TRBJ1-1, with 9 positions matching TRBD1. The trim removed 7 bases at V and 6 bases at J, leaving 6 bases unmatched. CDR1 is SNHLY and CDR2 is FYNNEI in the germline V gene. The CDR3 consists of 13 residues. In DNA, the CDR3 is TGTGCCAGCAACCGGGACAGGGAAGCTGAAGCTTTCTTT. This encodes CASNRDREAEAFF.

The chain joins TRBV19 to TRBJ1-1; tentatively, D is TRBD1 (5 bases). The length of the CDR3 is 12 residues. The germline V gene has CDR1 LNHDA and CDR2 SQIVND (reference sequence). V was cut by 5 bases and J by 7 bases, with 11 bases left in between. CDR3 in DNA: TGTGCCAGTAGTCCAATCACAGGTGAAGCTTTCTTT. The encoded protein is CASSPITGEAFF.

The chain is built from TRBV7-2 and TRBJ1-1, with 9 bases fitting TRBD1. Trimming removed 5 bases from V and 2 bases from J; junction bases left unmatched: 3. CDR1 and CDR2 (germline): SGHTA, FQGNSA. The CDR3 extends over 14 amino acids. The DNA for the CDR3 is TGTGCCAGCAGCGGGGACAGGGCAAACACTGAAGCTTTCTTT. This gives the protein CASSGDRANTEAFF.

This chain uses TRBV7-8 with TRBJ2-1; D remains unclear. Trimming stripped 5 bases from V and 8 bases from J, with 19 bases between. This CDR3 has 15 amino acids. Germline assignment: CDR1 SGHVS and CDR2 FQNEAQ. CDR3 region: CASSVPSLGRDEQFF. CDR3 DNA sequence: TGTGCCAGCAGCGTTCCTAGTTTGGGTCGGGATGAGCAGTTCTTC. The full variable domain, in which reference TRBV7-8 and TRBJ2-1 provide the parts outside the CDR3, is GAGVSQSPRYKVAKRGQDVALRCDPISGHVSLFWYQQALGQGPEFLTYFQNEAQLDKSGLPSDRFFAERPEGSVSTLKIQRTQQEDSAVYLCASSVPSLGRDEQFFGPGTRLTVL.

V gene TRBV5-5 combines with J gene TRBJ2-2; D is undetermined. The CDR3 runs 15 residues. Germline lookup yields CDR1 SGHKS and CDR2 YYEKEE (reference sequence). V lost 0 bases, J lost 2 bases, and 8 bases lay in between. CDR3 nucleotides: TGTGCCAGCAGCTTGGTTACAAGAAACACCGGGGAGCTGTTTTTT. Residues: CASSLVTRNTGELFF. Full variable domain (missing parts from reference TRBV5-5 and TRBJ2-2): DAGVTQSPTHLIKTRGQQVTLRCSPISGHKSVSWYQQVLGQGPQFIFQYYEKEERGRGNFPDRFSARQFPNYSSELNVNALLLGDSALYLCASSLVTRNTGELFFGEGSRLTVL.

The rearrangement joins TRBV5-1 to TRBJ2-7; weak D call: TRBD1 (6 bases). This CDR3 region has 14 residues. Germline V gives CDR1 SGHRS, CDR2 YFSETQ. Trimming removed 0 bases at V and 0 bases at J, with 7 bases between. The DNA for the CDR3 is TGCGCCAGCAGCTTGGGGGACAACTCCTACGAGCAGTACTTC. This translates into CASSLGDNSYEQYF.

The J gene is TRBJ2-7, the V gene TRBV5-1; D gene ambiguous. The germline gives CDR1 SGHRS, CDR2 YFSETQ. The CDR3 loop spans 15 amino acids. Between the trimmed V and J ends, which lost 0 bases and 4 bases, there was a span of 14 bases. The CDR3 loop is CASSLGGSQIYEQYF. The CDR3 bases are TGCGCCAGCAGCTTGGGGGGTAGCCAGATTTACGAGCAGTACTTC.

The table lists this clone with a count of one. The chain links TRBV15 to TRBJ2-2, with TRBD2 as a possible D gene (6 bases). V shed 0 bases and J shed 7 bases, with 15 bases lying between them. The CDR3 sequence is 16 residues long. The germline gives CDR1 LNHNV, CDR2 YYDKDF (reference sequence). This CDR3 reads CATSRENDGGGGELFF. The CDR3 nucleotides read TGTGCCACCAGCAGAGAGAATGACGGGGGAGGCGGGGAGCTGTTTTTT.

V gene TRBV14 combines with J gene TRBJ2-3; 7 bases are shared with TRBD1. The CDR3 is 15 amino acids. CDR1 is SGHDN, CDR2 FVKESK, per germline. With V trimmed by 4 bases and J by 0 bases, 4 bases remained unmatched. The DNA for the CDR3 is TGTGCCAGCAGCCGAGGACAGGCTAGCACAGATACGCAGTATTTT. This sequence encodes CASSRGQASTDTQYF.

CDR3 sequence (DNA): TGTGCCAGCAGCCCAGGGATTTCTGGCTACACCTTC. Its translation is CASSPGISGYTF. This chain links TRBV11-1 with TRBJ1-2; D may be TRBD1 (5 bases). Germline CDR1 and CDR2: SGHAT and FQDESV (reference sequence). This CDR3 is built from 12 residues. V lost 5 bases and J 7 bases, leaving 11 bases between the germline ends.

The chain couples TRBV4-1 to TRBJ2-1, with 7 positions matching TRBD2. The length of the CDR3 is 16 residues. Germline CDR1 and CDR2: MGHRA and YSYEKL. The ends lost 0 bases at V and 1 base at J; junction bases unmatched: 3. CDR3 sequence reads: CASSQDGGVSYNEQFF. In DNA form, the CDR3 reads TGCGCCAGCAGCCAAGATGGGGGGGTGTCCTACAATGAGCAGTTCTTC.

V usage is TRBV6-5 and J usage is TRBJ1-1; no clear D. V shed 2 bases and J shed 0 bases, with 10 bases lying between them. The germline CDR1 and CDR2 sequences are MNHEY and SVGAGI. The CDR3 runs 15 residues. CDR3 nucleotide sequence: TGTGCCAGCAGTTACGAGGGCAAATTGAACACTGAAGCTTTCTTT. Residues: CASSYEGKLNTEAFF.

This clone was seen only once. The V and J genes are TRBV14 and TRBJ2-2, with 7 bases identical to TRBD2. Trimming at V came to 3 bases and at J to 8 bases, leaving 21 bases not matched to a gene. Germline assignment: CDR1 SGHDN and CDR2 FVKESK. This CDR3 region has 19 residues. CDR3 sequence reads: CASSQTLWTPGGGRGELFF. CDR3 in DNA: TGTGCCAGCAGCCAGACTCTGTGGACCCCGGGAGGAGGTCGGGGGGAGCTGTTTTTT.

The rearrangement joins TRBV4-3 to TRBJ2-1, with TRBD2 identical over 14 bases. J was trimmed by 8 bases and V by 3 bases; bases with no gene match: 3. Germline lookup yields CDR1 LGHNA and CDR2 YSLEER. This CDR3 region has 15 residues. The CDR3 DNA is TGCGCCAGCAGCCAGACTAGCGGGGGGGCTTATGAGCAGTTCTTC. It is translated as CASSQTSGGAYEQFF.

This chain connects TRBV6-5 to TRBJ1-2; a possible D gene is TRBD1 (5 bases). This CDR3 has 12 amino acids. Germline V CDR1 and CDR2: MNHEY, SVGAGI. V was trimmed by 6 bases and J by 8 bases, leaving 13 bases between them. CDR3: CASRGTTGGYTF. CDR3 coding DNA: TGTGCCAGCAGAGGGACGACGGGGGGCTACACCTTC.